This TCR beta chain was observed in a study of tumor-infiltrating lymphocytes in localized non-small cell lung cancer. Study information: Tumor tissue and non-adjacent uninvolved lung came from each patient.

For this clone: Its target is unknown.

V lost 6 bases, J lost 6 bases, and 21 bases lay in between. The germline CDR1 and CDR2 sequences are MDHEN and SYDVKM. CDR3 length: 15 residues. Produced via immunoSEQ multiplex PCR; TCRdb's table is partial and in-frame only. Of around 16,000 clones in the sample, 73% are singletons; the top ten hold around 4%. Points from the study as a whole: T-cell fraction did not differ between immunotypes IM1 and IM2. Higher tumor T cell infiltration than in uninvolved lung was supported by TCRbeta sequencing.

The sequenced material came from lung tumor tissue. The chain combines TRBV28 with TRBJ2-7; maybe TRBD2 (6 bases). The sequence came from a human donor with non-small cell lung cancer. CDR3 coding DNA: TGTGCCAGCAGCCCCAAGGGTGCGGGATTAAGCGAGCAGTACTTC. This translates into CASSPKGAGLSEQYF.